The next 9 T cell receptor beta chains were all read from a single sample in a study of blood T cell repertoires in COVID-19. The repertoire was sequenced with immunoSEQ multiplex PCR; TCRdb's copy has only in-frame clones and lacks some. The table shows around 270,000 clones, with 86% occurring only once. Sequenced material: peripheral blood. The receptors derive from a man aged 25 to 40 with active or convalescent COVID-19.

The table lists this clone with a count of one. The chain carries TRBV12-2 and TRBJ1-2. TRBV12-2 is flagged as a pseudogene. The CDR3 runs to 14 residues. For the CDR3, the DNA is TGTGCAAGTCACCGAGCGCCGGCAAACTATGGCTACACCTTC. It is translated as CASHRAPANYGYTF.

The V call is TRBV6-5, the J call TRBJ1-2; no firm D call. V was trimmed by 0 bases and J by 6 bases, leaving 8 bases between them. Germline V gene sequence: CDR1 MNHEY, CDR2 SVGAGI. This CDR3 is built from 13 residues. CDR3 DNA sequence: TGTGCCAGCAGTTACTCGCGGGGTAATGGCTACACCTTC. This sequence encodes CASSYSRGNGYTF.

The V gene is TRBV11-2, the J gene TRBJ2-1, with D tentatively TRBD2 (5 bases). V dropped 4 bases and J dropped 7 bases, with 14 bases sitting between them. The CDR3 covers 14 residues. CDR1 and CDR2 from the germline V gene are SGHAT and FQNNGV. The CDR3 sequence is CASSSERSSNEQFF. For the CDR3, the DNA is TGTGCCAGCAGCTCAGAGCGGTCCTCTAATGAGCAGTTCTTC.

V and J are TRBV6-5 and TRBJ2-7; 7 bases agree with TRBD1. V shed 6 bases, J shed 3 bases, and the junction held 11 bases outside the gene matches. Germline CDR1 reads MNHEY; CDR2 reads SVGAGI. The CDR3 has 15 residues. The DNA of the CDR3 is TGTGCCAGCAGCCTACACCGGACAGGACGCTACGAGCAGTACTTC. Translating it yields CASSLHRTGRYEQYF.

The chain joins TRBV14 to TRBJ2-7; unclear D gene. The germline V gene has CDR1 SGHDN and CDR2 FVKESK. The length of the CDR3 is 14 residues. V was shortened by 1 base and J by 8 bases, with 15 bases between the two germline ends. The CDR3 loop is CASSQGLAHFKQYF. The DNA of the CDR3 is TGTGCCAGCAGCCAAGGGTTGGCCCATTTTAAGCAGTACTTC.

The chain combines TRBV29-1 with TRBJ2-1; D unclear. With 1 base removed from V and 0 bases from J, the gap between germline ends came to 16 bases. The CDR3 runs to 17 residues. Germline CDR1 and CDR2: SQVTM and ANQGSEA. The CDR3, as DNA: TGCAGCGTTGAAGGGAGTAAGGCAGTCAGCTCCTACAATGAGCAGTTCTTC. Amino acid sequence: CSVEGSKAVSSYNEQFF.

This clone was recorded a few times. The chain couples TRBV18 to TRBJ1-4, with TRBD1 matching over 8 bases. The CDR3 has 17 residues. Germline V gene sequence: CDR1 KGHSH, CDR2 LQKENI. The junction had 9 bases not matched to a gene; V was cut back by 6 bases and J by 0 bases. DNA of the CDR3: TGTGCCAGCTCGCGGGACAGGAGTCAAGCAACTAATGAAAAACTGTTTTTT. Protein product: CASSRDRSQATNEKLFF.

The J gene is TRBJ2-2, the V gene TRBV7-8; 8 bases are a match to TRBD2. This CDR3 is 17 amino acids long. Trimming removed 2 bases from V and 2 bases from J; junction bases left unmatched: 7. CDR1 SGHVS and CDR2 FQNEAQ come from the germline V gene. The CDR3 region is CASSLRRGGANTGELFF. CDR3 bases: TGTGCCAGCAGCTTACGCCGGGGGGGAGCAAACACCGGGGAGCTGTTTTTT.

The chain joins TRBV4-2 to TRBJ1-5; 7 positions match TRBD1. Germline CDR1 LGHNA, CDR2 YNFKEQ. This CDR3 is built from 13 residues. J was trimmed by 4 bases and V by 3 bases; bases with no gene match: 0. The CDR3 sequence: CASSQTGNQPQHF. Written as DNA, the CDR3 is TGTGCCAGCAGCCAGACAGGGAATCAGCCCCAGCATTTT.